This T cell receptor (beta chain) is drawn from a study of neurological immune-mediated disorders. This clonotype was found once. The antigen remains unidentified. Mismatch with germline at one junction end may stem from a read error. A 10-nucleotide random UMI tagged transcripts in template-switch 5'RACE cDNA synthesis. MiXCR, applied by TCRdb to the 5' RACE reads, yields one record per CDR3 protein. There are fewer than 90,000 distinct CDR3 sequences in the sample; about a tenth occur only once, and 1.8% lies in the top ten. Individuals who volunteered at a blood bank located in Maryland, USA, made up the group of healthy controls. Study-wide results and caveats: Healthy controls had more TCR clonal expansion than multiple sclerosis, which showed the least, whereas HTLV-1-associated myelopathy showed the most.

The source material was PBMCs. The receptor was isolated from a man in his forties in good health.

The CDR3 DNA reads TGCAGTGCTAAAGGCAGGTCAGGGGGCAATGAGCAGATCTTC. It codes for CSAKGRSGGNEQIF. The chain joins TRBV20-1 to TRBJ2-1, with 8 bases fitting TRBD1. The length of the CDR3 is 14 residues. Germline values: CDR1 DFQATT, CDR2 SNEGSKA (reference sequence).